This TCR beta chain was sequenced for a study of T cell responses to AZD1222 COVID-19 vaccine. On this clone itself: Its antigen is unidentified.

TCRdb keeps only in-frame clones here, not all; method: immunoSEQ multiplex PCR. The sample lists about 70,000 clones; about 85% were seen once. Findings and caveats of the study: Most donors were white British and more were female, and clonal diversity was possibly underestimated. CD4 TCRs associated with vaccination spanned spike, dominating at 160-218 and 743-854. Reports say nearly half of spike-specific TCRs go after unmutated variant regions.

Some second doses came at about 4 weeks and others at about 12 weeks; these were pooled. The source is an adult who received the AZD1222 COVID-19 vaccine. The sequencing here drew on peripheral blood, taken 28 days after the second AZD1222 dose.

CDR3 amino acids: CASSRRGSVPSGANVLTF. The CDR3 DNA is TGCGCCAGCAGCCGACGGGGAAGCGTTCCCTCTGGGGCCAACGTCCTGACTTTC. V and J are TRBV5-1 and TRBJ2-6; possibly TRBD2 for D (5 bases). The ends were cut back, 4 bases at V and 0 bases at J, with 17 bases in the middle. There are 18 residues in the CDR3. CDR1 SGHRS and CDR2 YFSETQ come from the germline V gene. Based on the CDR3 plus reference TRBV5-1 and TRBJ2-6, the full variable domain is KAGVTQTPRYLIKTRGQQVTLSCSPISGHRSVSWYQQTPGQGLQFLFEYFSETQRNKGNFPGRFSGRQFSNSRSEMNVSTLELGDSALYLCASSRRGSVPSGANVLTFGAGSRLTVL.